Presented here are 2 T cell receptor beta chains from one specimen sequenced in a study of T-cell memory formation after mild COVID-19. TCRdb called the 5' RACE reads again in MiXCR, with one record for every CDR3 protein. This sample carries roughly 370,000 distinct CDR3 sequences, approximately 15% of them seen once, and the ten largest clones take 20% to 25%. Sequencing used PBMCs or a T cell subset sorted from them (not recorded which). The receptors shown here come from a young man who had mild COVID-19 (a few samples of this study predate the infection). Cell type and time point are not known.

The chain uses TRBV4-1 and TRBJ2-7; D uncertain. CDR3 length equals 16 residues. Germline V CDR1 and CDR2: MGHRA, YSYEKL. V was cut by 1 base and J by 3 bases, with 16 bases left in between. The CDR3 sequence is CASSQVVFSPVYEQYF. CDR3 nucleotide sequence: TGCGCCAGCAGCCAAGTGGTCTTTTCACCGGTCTACGAGCAGTACTTC.

The rearrangement joins TRBV27 to TRBJ1-1, with 7 bases matching TRBD1. This CDR3 region has 15 residues. Germline CDR1 reads MNHEY; CDR2 reads SMNVEV (reference sequence). J lost 1 base, V lost 7 bases, and 9 bases had no gene match. Here the CDR3 reads CASTYLTGKNTEAFF. The CDR3 region has the DNA TGTGCCAGCACCTACCTGACAGGGAAGAACACTGAAGCTTTCTTT.